This T cell receptor beta chain was sequenced for a study of CD8 T cells in ankylosing spondylitis. Study-level points and caveats: There was a TCR beta motif, made of fewer than 10 highly homologous variants, that appeared characteristic of ankylosing spondylitis blood.

The V segment lost 4 bases and the J segment 7 bases; nucleotides outside the gene matches: 19. This CDR3 region has 17 residues. Looked up from germline, CDR1 is SGHRS and CDR2 is YFSETQ. The TCR beta libraries were generated through quantitative 5'-RACE incorporating molecular barcodes. TCRdb re-analysed the 5' RACE reads in MiXCR, keeping a single row per CDR3 protein. The sample has roughly 220,000 distinct CDR3 sequences; about 10% are singletons. This clonotype has ten or more counts. What it recognizes is unknown. The material sequenced was blood, either unsorted or a sorted T cell fraction (not recorded which). The TCR sequence derives from a male donor with ankylosing spondylitis or in good health (not recorded which). The chain employs TRBV5-1 and TRBJ2-7; 8 bases match TRBD1. The CDR3: CASSPSGQVYLLGEQYF. The DNA of the CDR3 is TGCGCCAGCAGCCCCTCGGGACAGGTTTATTTGCTCGGAGAGCAGTACTTC.